This entry concerns a single T cell receptor beta chain. Its antigen target is currently unknown. Base qualities are not at hand, and no much larger clone is one base apart. The data derive from a study of cytomegalovirus exposure and HLA in healthy donors (dated by TCRdb to the late 2010s). Regarding the study in general: In an earlier analysis of approximately 640 of the donors, under 300 Gb of sequence data and some 100 million unique TCR beta sequences from about 190 million T cells were reported. The genetic ancestry cluster associated with self-reported Caucasian donors included 65% to 90% of the 350 to 500 genotyped donors. Donor age, sex, ethnicity and CMV serostatus were compiled together with the repertoire data. The study aimed to test whether signatures of past pathogen exposure could be identified by cataloging public T cell receptors. A later genetic analysis took genome-wide SNP genotypes for about 60% of the roughly 670 donors and used that subset as a discovery cohort. To study patterns of TCR occurrence, a later analysis re-analyzed previously published TCR beta repertoires from 600 to 750 donors and added high-resolution HLA genotyping. Rather than using new phenotypic data, the later analysis identified candidate immune exposures from TCR beta sequences and from how often those sequences occurred across donors. HLA typing included class I and class II loci at four-digit resolution. To predict cytomegalovirus infection status, the study brought together high-throughput TCR immunosequencing, statistical association of individual TCRs with disease status, and machine learning. Five DR-DQ haplotypes were treated as single units for association and clustering because of strong linkage in the cohort. Besides the first cohort of roughly 700 subjects, a separate validation cohort made up of roughly 120 different subjects was used. Roughly 300 gigabases of sequencing data and around 85 million unique TCR sequences made up an early release that covered several hundred HLA-typed donors. Typing coverage varied by locus: roughly 629-640 donors for A, B, C, DRB1 and DQB1; roughly 560 for DQA1; over 600 for DPA1; approximately 490 for DPB1. The T cell repertoires of 550 to 850 subjects were profiled by immunosequencing and related to cytomegalovirus serostatus. An earlier analysis of about 600 of the donors used high-throughput TCR beta sequencing to judge whether each TCR beta V gene segment behaved as functional or pseudogenic. Every repertoire in the discovery cohort had been generated on one and the same sequencing platform. Among about 400 genotyped donors of the cohort, an average of approximately 240,000 unique TCR beta nucleotide sequences was sequenced per donor, of which about 18% were non-productive.

Findings and caveats that apply to the study as a whole: HLA typing was unavailable for some donors at each locus, so association tests used only the typed subset. This cohort had only TCR beta chains sequenced, and the lack of alpha or paired-chain data limited which features could be detected. Compared with equally common non-associated chains, HLA-associated TCR beta chains in a later analysis were more clonally expanded and had lower generation probabilities. In both the original and validation cohorts, the classifier was reported to diagnose cytomegalovirus status with high specificity and sensitivity. A total of 150 to 200 TCR beta chains were listed by the study as associated with cytomegalovirus. In vitro tests confirmed that three of the cytomegalovirus-associated TCR beta chains recognize cytomegalovirus antigens. A later analysis associated about 18,000 TCR beta sequences with specific HLA alleles at a false discovery rate of 0.05. In a later genetic analysis, fewer N-insertions in productive TCRs were reported among donors in an Asian-associated ancestry cluster than the approximately 710-donor mean. Because the 87-base-pair reads could not distinguish some IMGT-functional V segments, including TRBV6-2 and TRBV6-3, those segments were excluded. Roughly uniform sequencing depth across donors was assumed in presence/absence analyses, although this assumption may not hold. Broadly in line with IMGT annotations, most TCR beta V segments showed up in productive rearrangements about 87% or about 30% of the time in an earlier analysis of 587 of the donors. A later analysis found that most CMV-associated TCR beta chains appeared HLA-restricted, with HLA associations seemingly driven largely by CMV exposure. The authors suggested that the approach could potentially be generalized to other disease states and immunological phenotypes. Most TCR sequences were observed very rarely across donors, whereas some public TCRs were present in many individuals. According to a later analysis, parvovirus B19, influenza, CMV and Epstein-Barr virus appeared linked to several top co-occurrence clusters. A cluster of highly shared sequence variants was judged likely to be a technical artifact of the sequencing pipeline. A later analysis found that TCR association rates varied across HLA loci, with DRB1 alleles showing the most associated TCRs and HLA-C alleles the fewest. A further reported finding was that TCR beta sequences accurately predicted the HLA-A and HLA-B alleles for most subjects in the first cohort. For the cohort, immune exposure information was limited to CMV serostatus. Linkage disequilibrium might explain the correlated functional status among segregating V segments, but an unknown experimental factor could not be ruled out. Because counts were too low, fewer than 20 rarely observed V segments, including chromosome 9 orphons, were excluded from the earlier analysis of roughly 580 of the donors. When HLA alleles, especially DR and DQ, strongly co-occurred, attributing TCR associations to individual alleles was difficult. In a later genetic analysis, a missense DCLRE1C variant was associated with V-gene and J-gene trimming of TCR beta chains, and the association was replicated in an independent cohort.

In total, just over 650 healthy bone marrow donors made up the cohort. At the time of sampling, all cohort members were nominally healthy, though unrecorded immune exposures were likely present. The donor tested CMV seronegative, placing the donor among the 350 or so seronegative members of the cohort. A peripheral blood sample was collected from each donor, and TCR beta sequencing was performed on peripheral blood mononuclear cells. The Qiagen DNeasy Blood Extraction Kit was used to extract genomic DNA from the blood cell samples. Library generation was performed with the immunoSEQ multiplex PCR assay. The multiplex PCR relied on a mix of 60 forward primers for TCR Vbeta segments and 13 reverse primers for TCR Jbeta segments. The CDR3 region of rearranged TCR beta genes was amplified from genomic DNA with a multiplex PCR assay. On the Illumina HiSeq System, the amplified TCR beta libraries were sequenced as 87-base-pair reads. Per the original workflow: A later analysis counted approximately 84 million unique TCR beta chains across the approximately 700 repertoires, and roughly 10 million of these chains were shared by at least two donors. Raw reads were error-corrected and collapsed into unique sequences with a nearest-neighbor algorithm that merged closely related sequences to remove PCR and sequencing errors. Alignment of CDR3 sequences to IMGT reference sequences was used to assign V, D and J gene segments. Each retained sequence needed at least a six-nucleotide match to both a V gene segment and a J gene segment. Rearrangements were classified as productive when the CDR3 lacked stop codons and remained in frame with V and J, and all other rearrangements were classified as non-productive. Following IMGT convention, CDR3 was defined as the stretch from the second conserved V-encoded cysteine to the conserved J-encoded phenylalanine. The earlier analysis of about 640 of the donors excluded any sequence lacking an unambiguous match to a single V gene segment. In an earlier analysis of some 590 of the donors, a V segment was called functional when productive rearrangements were above 56.7%, and segregating when the standard deviation between donors exceeded 5%. A statistical classification framework was built for diagnosing cytomegalovirus status from the catalog of TCR beta chain sequences. In a later analysis, TCR nucleotide sequences were compared against IMGT/GENE-DB human TR gene sequences so that V and J genes could be assigned. Using the TCRdist pipeline, a later analysis assigned CDR3 sequences along with most-parsimonious VDJ recombination scenarios. In a later analysis, each TCR beta chain was defined by its CDR3 amino acid sequence together with its V-gene family, and reads without a unique V-gene family were excluded. In a later analysis, approximately 640 highly shared, low-generation-probability nucleotide sequences were removed to address suspected cross-contamination and a sequencing artifact. For each public chain, a later analysis derived a clonal expansion index from normalized ranks of inferred template counts within each repertoire. A later analysis computed generation probabilities with a VDJ recombination model fitted to out-of-frame rearrangements, and checked the results against IGoR. In a later analysis, hypergeometric tests were used to score TCR-TCR, TCR-HLA and TCR-CMV co-occurrence, with a repertoire-size bias correction applied to TCR pairs. A later analysis estimated false discovery rates by permuting HLA or CMV assignments 20 times. In a later analysis, co-occurring TCRs were grouped using DBSCAN, and TCRdist sequence similarity was added for clustering within HLA-allele-positive subsets. For co-occurrence clustering, repertoires with fewer than 30,000 or more than 120,000 public chains were excluded, along with about five repertoires with anomalous nucleotide sharing. TCRdb provides this immuneACCESS table in a form limited to in-frame rearrangements. Some clones are lacking; in checked studies, under half of them reflect an unresolved V gene, and why the rest are absent is not known. Clone size and V and J calls were adopted from that table, with D and trimming inferred from the DNA. The sample includes about 160,000 clones, with roughly 80% observed a single time. About 4.5% of the sample belongs to the ten largest clones.

From the germline V gene (reference sequence), CDR1 is GTSNPN and CDR2 is SVGIG. Ends trimmed: V by 8 bases, J by 4 bases; bases unmatched to a gene: 10. The CDR3, cysteine through phenylalanine, is 15 amino acids long. Only CDR3 DNA remains: 45 bases, in frame from the first base. The chain joins TRBV30 to TRBJ2-6, with TRBD1 matching 8 junction bases. The sample comprised PBMCs. This TCR was sampled from a man aged 25-45 years in good health and CMV-seronegative. Here the CDR3 is given as CAVPPGGSGANVLTF. At the DNA level, the sequence is TGTGCCGTCCCCCCAGGGGGCTCCGGGGCCAACGTCCTGACTTTC.